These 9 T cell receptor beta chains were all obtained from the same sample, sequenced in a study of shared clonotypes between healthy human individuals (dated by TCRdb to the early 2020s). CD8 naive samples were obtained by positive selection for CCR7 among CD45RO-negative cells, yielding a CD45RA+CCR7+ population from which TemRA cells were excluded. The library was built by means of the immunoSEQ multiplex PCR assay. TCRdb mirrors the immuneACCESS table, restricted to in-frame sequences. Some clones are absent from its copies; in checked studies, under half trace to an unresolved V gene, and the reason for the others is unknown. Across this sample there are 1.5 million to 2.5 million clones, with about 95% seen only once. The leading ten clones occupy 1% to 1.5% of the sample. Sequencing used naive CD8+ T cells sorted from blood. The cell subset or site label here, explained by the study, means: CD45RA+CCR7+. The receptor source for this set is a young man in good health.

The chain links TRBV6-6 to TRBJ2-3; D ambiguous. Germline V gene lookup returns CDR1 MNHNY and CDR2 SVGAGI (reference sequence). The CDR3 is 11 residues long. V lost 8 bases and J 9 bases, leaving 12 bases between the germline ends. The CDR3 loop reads CASGFSDTQYF. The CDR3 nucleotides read TGTGCCAGCGGATTTAGTGACACGCAGTATTTT.

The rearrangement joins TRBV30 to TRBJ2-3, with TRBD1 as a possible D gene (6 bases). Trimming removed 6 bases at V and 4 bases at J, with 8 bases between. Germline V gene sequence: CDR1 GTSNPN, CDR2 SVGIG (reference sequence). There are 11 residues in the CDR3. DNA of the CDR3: TGTGCCTGCTCAGGGGCAGATACGCAGTATTTT. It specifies CACSGADTQYF.

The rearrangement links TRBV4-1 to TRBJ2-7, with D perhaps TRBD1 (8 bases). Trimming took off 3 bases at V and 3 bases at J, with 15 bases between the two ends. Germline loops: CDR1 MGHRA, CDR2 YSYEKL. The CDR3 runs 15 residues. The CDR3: CASSHKTGGGYEQYF. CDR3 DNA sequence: TGCGCCAGCAGCCACAAAACAGGGGGGGGCTACGAGCAGTACTTC.

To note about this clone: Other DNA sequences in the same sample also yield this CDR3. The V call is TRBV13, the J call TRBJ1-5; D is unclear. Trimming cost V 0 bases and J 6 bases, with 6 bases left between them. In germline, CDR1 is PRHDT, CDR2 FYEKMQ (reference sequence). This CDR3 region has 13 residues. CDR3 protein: CASSLGGGQPQHF. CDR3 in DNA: TGTGCCAGCAGCTTAGGAGGAGGTCAGCCCCAGCATTTT.

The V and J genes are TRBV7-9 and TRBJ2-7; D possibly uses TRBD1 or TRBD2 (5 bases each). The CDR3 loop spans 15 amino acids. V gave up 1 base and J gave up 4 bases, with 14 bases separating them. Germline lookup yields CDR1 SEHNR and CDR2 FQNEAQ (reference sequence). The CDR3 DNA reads TGTGCCAGCAGCTTAGTCGGAGACGGGGCTTACGAGCAGTACTTC. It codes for CASSLVGDGAYEQYF.

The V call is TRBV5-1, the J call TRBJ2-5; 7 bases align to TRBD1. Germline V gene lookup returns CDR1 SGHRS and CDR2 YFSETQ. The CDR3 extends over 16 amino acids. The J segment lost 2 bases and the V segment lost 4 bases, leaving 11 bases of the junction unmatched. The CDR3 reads CASSPPGMTGQETQYF. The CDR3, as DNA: TGCGCCAGCAGCCCCCCTGGGATGACAGGGCAAGAGACCCAGTACTTC.

The CDR3 here is CASFPWGQGPREAAYSNQPQHF. The CDR3 coding sequence is TGTGCCAGTTTTCCATGGGGCCAGGGACCAAGAGAGGCAGCGTATAGCAATCAGCCCCAGCATTTT. The chain employs TRBV19 and TRBJ1-5, with D maybe TRBD1 (5 bases). Germline assignment: CDR1 LNHDA and CDR2 SQIVND (reference sequence). This CDR3 has 22 amino acids. Trimming shortened V by 8 bases and J by 0 bases, and 35 bases separated the two germline ends.

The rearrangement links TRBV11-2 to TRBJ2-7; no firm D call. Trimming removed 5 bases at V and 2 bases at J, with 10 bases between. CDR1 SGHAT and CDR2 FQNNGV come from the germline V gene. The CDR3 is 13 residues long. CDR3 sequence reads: CASSPNSAYEQYF. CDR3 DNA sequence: TGTGCCAGCAGCCCGAATTCCGCCTACGAGCAGTACTTC. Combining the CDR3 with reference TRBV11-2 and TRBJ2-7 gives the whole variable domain EAGVAQSPRYKIIEKRQSVAFWCNPISGHATLYWYQQILGQGPKLLIQFQNNGVVDDSQLPKDRFSAERLKGVDSTLKIQPAKLEDSAVYLCASSPNSAYEQYFGPGTRLTVT.

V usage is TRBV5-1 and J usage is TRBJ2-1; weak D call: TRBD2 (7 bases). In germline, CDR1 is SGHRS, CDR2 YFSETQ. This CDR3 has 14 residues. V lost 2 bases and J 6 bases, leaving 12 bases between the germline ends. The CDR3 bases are TGCGCCAGCAGCTTTGCGGGGGCTTTCAATGAGCAGTTCTTC. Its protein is CASSFAGAFNEQFF.